This T cell receptor (beta chain) was observed in a study of blood T cell repertoires in COVID-19. Clones were sequenced by immunoSEQ multiplex PCR, and TCRdb holds only the in-frame ones, with some missing. Among over 120,000 clones, roughly three quarters were seen once, and the ten largest hold around 5%. The sample was peripheral blood. The source is a woman in her seventies with COVID-19, enrolled during active disease.

The CDR3 loop reads CASSPYGATNEKLFF. In DNA, the CDR3 is TGTGCCAGCAGCCCGTACGGGGCAACTAATGAAAAACTGTTTTTT. The chain links TRBV3-1 (or the pseudogene TRBV3-2) to TRBJ1-4; no reliable D call. V lost 4 bases, J lost 0 bases, and 9 bases lay in between. This CDR3 region has 15 residues. Germline V gives CDR1 LGHDT, CDR2 YNNKEL (reference sequence).